This TCR beta chain was identified during a study of patients with pleural tuberculosis (dated by TCRdb to between 2012 and 2015). Notes on this clonotype: Its specific antigen is unknown. This could be a read error, since a much larger clone is one nucleotide away.

CDR1 and CDR2 are read off the germline V gene as SGHAT and FQNNGV. The CDR3, from cysteine to phenylalanine, totals 15 residues. Only the CDR3 DNA stays, 45 bases, in frame from base 1. Sequencing was performed on an Illumina Genome Analyzer IIx. TCRdb cleaned the public reads at Q25 with fastp, built clones with MiXCR and kept in-frame beta chains. All rows with the same CDR3 protein become a single entry with the most common DNA and genes. This sample holds roughly 27,000 distinct CDR3 sequences; about 18% were observed only once. Roughly 3.4% of the sample belongs to the ten largest clones. The TCR was taken from a human donor with pleural tuberculosis. The receptor chain draws on TRBV11-2 and TRBJ2-3; no confident D gene assignment can be made. Material for sequencing was peripheral blood. In nucleotides, the sequence is TGTGCCAGCAGCTGGCCTGGGGATGGCACAGATGCGCAGTATTTT. Its protein product is CASSWPGDGTDAQYF.